These 21 T cell receptor beta chains came from one sample sequenced in a study of STAT3 mutations in large granular lymphocyte leukemia. TCRdb keeps only in-frame clones here, not all; method: immunoSEQ multiplex PCR. The sample has 30,000 to 35,000 clones, 65% to 80% seen once; the top ten hold 30%. General study results and limits: In T-cell large granular lymphocyte leukemia, about half of patients showed multiple immunodominant subclonotypes.

Antigens of these TCRs are unknown. The sequenced sample was peripheral blood mononuclear cells. These receptors originate from a woman between 50 and 59 years old with T-cell large granular lymphocyte leukemia. Some clones in this sample may be carry-over from other donors' samples.

The chain has TRBV5-1 and TRBJ2-5, with D perhaps assigned TRBD1 or TRBD2 (5 bases each). CDR3 length: 15 residues. The V gene lost 1 base and the J gene lost 2 bases, with 12 bases spanning the gap. CDR1 SGHRS and CDR2 YFSETQ come from the germline V gene. The CDR3 DNA is TGCGCCAGCAGCTTGAGGGACCGAATACAAGAGACCCAGTACTTC. Its protein is CASSLRDRIQETQYF.

The gene calls are TRBV27 and TRBJ2-7, with 8 nucleotides matching TRBD2. The CDR3 sequence is 13 residues long. V lost 4 bases and J lost 2; bases outside the gene matches: 1. CDR1 is MNHEY and CDR2 is SMNVEV in the germline V gene (reference sequence). In DNA, the CDR3 is TGTGCCAGCAGTTCCGGGAGGGCCTACGAGCAGTACTTC. It codes for CASSSGRAYEQYF.

The chain uses TRBV29-1 and TRBJ2-1; D is possibly TRBD1 (5 bases). Germline CDR1 reads SQVTM; CDR2 reads ANQGSEA. The V end was cut by 6 bases, the J end by 1 base, with 7 bases between. The CDR3 loop spans 12 amino acids. DNA of the CDR3: TGCAGCGTAAGACAGTCCTACAATGAGCAGTTCTTC. This gives the protein CSVRQSYNEQFF.

The chain is built from TRBV29-1 and TRBJ2-7; D possibly corresponds to TRBD2 (6 bases). V lost 7 bases, J lost 1 base, and 14 bases lay in between. Germline V gene lookup returns CDR1 SQVTM and CDR2 ANQGSEA. CDR3 size: 13 residues. The CDR3 is CSALSSESYEQYF. CDR3 sequence (DNA): TGCAGCGCCCTCTCTAGCGAATCCTACGAGCAGTACTTC.

The rearrangement uses TRBV18 and TRBJ2-1; 14 bases map to TRBD2. Trimming removed 3 bases from V and 9 bases from J; junction bases left unmatched: 4. Germline CDR1 is KGHSH and CDR2 is LQKENI. The CDR3 loop spans 15 amino acids. The CDR3 DNA sequence: TGTGCCAGCTCACCCCGACTAGCGGGAGGGCCTGAGCAGTTCTTC. Protein sequence: CASSPRLAGGPEQFF.

The chain couples TRBV14 to TRBJ1-4; the D is unclear. Deletions cut 1 base from V and 3 bases from J, with 6 bases between. The CDR3 runs 14 residues. Germline CDR1 is SGHDN and CDR2 is FVKESK. CDR3 protein: CASSQGMANEKLFF. The DNA for the CDR3 is TGTGCCAGCAGCCAAGGGATGGCTAATGAAAAACTGTTTTTT.

The gene calls are TRBV5-1 and TRBJ1-3; tentative D call: TRBD1 (5 bases). Between the trimmed V and J ends, which lost 4 bases and 7 bases, there was a span of 6 bases. Looked up from germline, CDR1 is SGHRS and CDR2 is YFSETQ. This CDR3 is built from 11 residues. The CDR3, as DNA: TGCGCCAGCAGCGAGGGGAACACCATATATTTT. It specifies CASSEGNTIYF.

V usage is TRBV6-5 and J usage is TRBJ1-2; 8 bases fit TRBD1. The CDR3 totals 14 residues. Germline V CDR1 and CDR2: MNHEY, SVGAGI. Germline trimming cut 6 bases from V and 1 base from J; bases unmatched to any gene: 4. The CDR3 sequence is CASRGTGDNYGYTF. The CDR3 nucleotides are TGTGCCAGCAGGGGGACAGGCGATAACTATGGCTACACCTTC.

This clone has only one observation. CDR3 coding DNA: TGTGCCAGCAGCGGGACTAGAGACAATGAGCAGTTCTTC. It codes for CASSGTRDNEQFF. J is TRBJ2-1 and V is TRBV7-9, with TRBD2 identical over 8 bases. This CDR3 region has 13 residues. The germline V gene encodes CDR1 SEHNR and CDR2 FQNEAQ (reference sequence). V was pared by 5 bases and J by 5 bases, with 2 bases of the junction left unmatched.

The chain carries TRBV7-9 and TRBJ2-2; D is possibly TRBD1 (7 bases). The V end lost 7 bases, the J end lost 5 bases, and 17 bases lay between the germline ends. The CDR3 runs to 15 residues. Germline V lookup: CDR1 SEHNR, CDR2 FQNEAQ (reference sequence). The CDR3 protein is CASTLEGALTGELFF. The CDR3, as DNA: TGTGCCAGCACCTTGGAGGGGGCGCTTACCGGGGAGCTGTTTTTT.

This chain joins TRBV7-2 and TRBJ1-2, with a weak D call TRBD1 (5 bases). The CDR3 covers 14 residues. Per the germline V gene, CDR1 is SGHTA and CDR2 is FQGNSA. V was clipped by 4 bases and J by 8 bases, with 17 bases between them. The CDR3 here is CASSSAGTSKGYTF. The CDR3, as DNA: TGTGCCAGCAGCTCCGCCGGGACCTCAAAGGGCTACACCTTC.

The rearrangement uses TRBV7-9 and TRBJ2-3; D unresolved. V was shortened by 5 bases and J by 1 base, with 10 bases between the two germline ends. The CDR3 extends over 14 amino acids. Germline lookup yields CDR1 SEHNR and CDR2 FQNEAQ (reference sequence). For the CDR3, the DNA is TGTGCCAGCAGCAGGGCCGCCGGCACAGATACGCAGTATTTT. Translating it yields CASSRAAGTDTQYF.

This clone was counted only a few times. The V gene is TRBV13, the J gene TRBJ2-7; possible D gene TRBD1, 6 bases. This CDR3 comprises 16 residues. The germline CDR1 and CDR2 sequences are PRHDT and FYEKMQ (reference sequence). V was cut by 4 bases and J by 3 bases, with 19 bases left in between. The CDR3 coding sequence is TGTGCCAGCAGCTCCTTGGCCGGGAAGGGGGTCTACGAGCAGTACTTC. Protein product: CASSSLAGKGVYEQYF.

The chain recombines TRBV4-1 with TRBJ2-3; D is undetermined. V was pared by 4 bases and J by 0 bases, with 5 bases between. The CDR3 consists of 13 residues. Germline V CDR1 and CDR2: MGHRA, YSYEKL. Here the CDR3 DNA reads TGCGCCAGCAGCCGCACAAGCACAGATACGCAGTATTTT. It is translated as CASSRTSTDTQYF.

This sequence joins TRBV7-9 and TRBJ2-7; D not resolved. This CDR3 spans 14 amino acids. The V gene's germline CDR1 is SEHNR and CDR2 FQNEAQ (reference sequence). V was cut by 1 base and J by 4 bases, with 11 bases left in between. CDR3 sequence: CASSLVAATYEQYF. For the CDR3, the DNA is TGTGCCAGCAGCTTAGTGGCTGCTACTTACGAGCAGTACTTC.

The chain has TRBV4-1 and TRBJ2-7; 10 bases are shared with TRBD2. V lost 1 base to trimming and J lost 2 bases; unmatched junction nucleotides: 5. CDR3 size: 16 residues. In germline, CDR1 is MGHRA, CDR2 YSYEKL. CDR3 region: CASSQGVAGGAYEQYF. DNA for the CDR3: TGCGCCAGCAGCCAAGGGGTAGCGGGGGGAGCCTACGAGCAGTACTTC.

The chain links TRBV5-6 to TRBJ1-1; D gene uncertain. CDR1 SGHDT and CDR2 YYEEEE come from the germline V gene. This CDR3 is built from 13 residues. The V gene lost 3 bases and the J gene lost 3 bases, with 9 bases spanning the gap. The CDR3 sequence: CASSSQFDTEAFF. The CDR3 region has the DNA TGTGCCAGCAGCTCCCAGTTTGACACTGAAGCTTTCTTT.

This chain joins TRBV9 and TRBJ2-3, with D possibly being TRBD1 (6 bases). The germline gives CDR1 SGDLS, CDR2 YYNGEE. CDR3 length: 16 amino acids. V was pared by 4 bases and J by 1 base, with 16 bases between. The CDR3 DNA sequence: TGTGCCAGCAGCTCCCTAGGGGGAGTGCGCACAGATACGCAGTATTTT. It translates to CASSSLGGVRTDTQYF.

This clone has just one count. The rearrangement joins TRBV4-3 to TRBJ2-3, with unresolved D. The CDR3 extends over 15 amino acids. Germline V CDR1 and CDR2: LGHNA, YSLEER. Trimming took off 1 base at V and 1 base at J, with 9 bases between the two ends. The DNA for the CDR3 is TGCGCCAGCAGCCAAGGGGTGACCCGCACAGATACGCAGTATTTT. Translating it yields CASSQGVTRTDTQYF.

V and J are TRBV6-6 and TRBJ2-7; TRBD1 matches 9 bases. This CDR3 has 14 residues. Germline V gene sequence: CDR1 MNHNY, CDR2 SVGAGI (reference sequence). V lost 5 bases to trimming and J lost 3 bases; unmatched junction nucleotides: 5. DNA of the CDR3: TGTGCCAGCAGTGCACCGGGACAGGGCTACGAGCAGTACTTC. Translation gives CASSAPGQGYEQYF.

This sequence joins TRBV7-9 and TRBJ2-3; D is perhaps TRBD1 (5 bases). Trimming removed 3 bases from V and 0 bases from J, with 13 bases in between. The CDR3 runs 16 residues. Germline loops: CDR1 SEHNR, CDR2 FQNEAQ (reference sequence). The CDR3 spells CASSLENRRSTDTQYF. CDR3 sequence (DNA): TGTGCCAGCAGCTTGGAGAACAGGAGAAGCACAGATACGCAGTATTTT.